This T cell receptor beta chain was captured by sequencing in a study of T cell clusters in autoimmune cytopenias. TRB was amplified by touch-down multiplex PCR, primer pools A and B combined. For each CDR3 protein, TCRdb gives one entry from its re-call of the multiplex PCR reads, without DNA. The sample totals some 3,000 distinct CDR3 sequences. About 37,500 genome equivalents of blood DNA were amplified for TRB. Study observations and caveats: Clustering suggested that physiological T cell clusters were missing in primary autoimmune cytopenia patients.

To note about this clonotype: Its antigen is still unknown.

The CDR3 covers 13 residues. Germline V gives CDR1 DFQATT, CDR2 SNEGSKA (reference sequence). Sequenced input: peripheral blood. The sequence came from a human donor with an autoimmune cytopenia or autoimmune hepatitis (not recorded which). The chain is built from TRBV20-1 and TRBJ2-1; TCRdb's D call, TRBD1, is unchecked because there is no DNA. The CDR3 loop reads CSARTGSYNEQFF.